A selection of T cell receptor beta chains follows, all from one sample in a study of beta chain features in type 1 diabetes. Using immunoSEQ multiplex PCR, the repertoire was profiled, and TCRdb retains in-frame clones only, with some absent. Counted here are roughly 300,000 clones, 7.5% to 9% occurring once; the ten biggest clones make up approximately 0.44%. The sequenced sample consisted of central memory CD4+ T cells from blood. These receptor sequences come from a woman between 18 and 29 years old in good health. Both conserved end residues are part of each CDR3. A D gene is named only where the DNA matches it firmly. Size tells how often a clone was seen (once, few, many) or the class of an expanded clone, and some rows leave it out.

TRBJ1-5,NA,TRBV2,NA,CASSARGGNQPQHF,TGTGCCAGCAGTGCCAGGGGAGGCAATCAGCCCCAGCATTTT
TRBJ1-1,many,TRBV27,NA,CASSRLGGNTEAFF,TGTGCCAGCAGCCGACTGGGGGGGAACACTGAAGCTTTCTTT
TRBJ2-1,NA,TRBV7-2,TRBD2,CASSKGLAGGEQFF,TGTGCCAGCAGCAAGGGACTAGCGGGAGGAGAGCAGTTCTTC
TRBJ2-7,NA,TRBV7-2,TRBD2,CASSLPGTSEQYF,TGTGCCAGCAGCTTGCCCGGGACTAGCGAGCAGTACTTC
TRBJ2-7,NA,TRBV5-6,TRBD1,CASSLGTGREQYF,TGTGCCAGCAGCTTGGGGACAGGGCGCGAGCAGTACTTC
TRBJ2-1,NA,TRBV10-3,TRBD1,CAISESVGQGNVNEQFF,TGTGCCATCAGTGAGTCAGTAGGACAGGGGAACGTAAATGAGCAGTTCTTC
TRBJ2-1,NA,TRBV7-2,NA,CASSLVQGRKFF,TGTGCCAGCAGCTTAGTTCAGGGAAGAAAGTTCTTC
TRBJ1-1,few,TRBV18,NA,CASSPEGYMNTEAFF,TGTGCCAGCTCACCAGAAGGGTACATGAACACTGAAGCTTTCTTT
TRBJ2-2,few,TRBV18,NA,CASSPNVAFNTGELFF,TGTGCCAGCTCACCCAATGTCGCGTTCAACACCGGGGAGCTGTTTTTT
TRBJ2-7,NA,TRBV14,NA,CASSQDSYEQYF,TGTGCCAGCAGCCAAGACTCCTACGAGCAGTACTTC
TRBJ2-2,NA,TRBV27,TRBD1,CASKSQGATGELFF,TGTGCCAGCAAAAGCCAGGGGGCGACCGGGGAGCTGTTTTTT
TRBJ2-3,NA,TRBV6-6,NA,CASGGAGSTDTQYF,TGTGCCAGCGGCGGGGCGGGAAGCACAGATACGCAGTATTTT
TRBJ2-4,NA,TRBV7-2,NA,CASSLEFEIQYF,TGTGCCAGCAGCTTAGAATTCGAAATTCAGTACTTC
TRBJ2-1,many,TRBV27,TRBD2,CASSASGRLYNEQFF,TGTGCCAGCAGTGCTAGCGGGAGGTTATACAATGAGCAGTTCTTC
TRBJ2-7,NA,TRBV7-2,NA,CASSLGGAANEQYF,TGTGCCAGCAGCTTGGGGGGAGCAGCAAACGAGCAGTACTTC
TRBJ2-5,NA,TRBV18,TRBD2,CASSPGTSGSSQYF,TGTGCCAGCTCACCAGGGACTAGCGGGAGTTCTCAGTACTTC
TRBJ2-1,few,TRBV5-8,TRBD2,CASSWGLAGGQVEQFF,TGTGCCAGCAGCTGGGGACTAGCGGGAGGGCAGGTTGAGCAGTTCTTC
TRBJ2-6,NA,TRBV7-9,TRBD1,CASSPGQGPLSGANVLTF,TGTGCCAGCAGCCCGGGACAGGGCCCCCTTTCTGGGGCCAACGTCCTGACTTTC
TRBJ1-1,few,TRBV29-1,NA,CSVEGGGGEAFF,TGCAGCGTCGAGGGCGGGGGAGGTGAAGCTTTCTTT
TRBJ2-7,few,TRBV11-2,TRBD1,CASSLGQGFYEQYF,TGTGCCAGCAGCTTGGGACAGGGGTTCTACGAGCAGTACTTC
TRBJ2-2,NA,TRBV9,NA,CASSVNSITGELFF,TGTGCCAGCAGCGTCAACTCAATCACCGGGGAGCTGTTTTTT
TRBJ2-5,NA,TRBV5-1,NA,CASSGNMQETQYF,TGCGCCAGCAGCGGGAACATGCAAGAGACCCAGTACTTC
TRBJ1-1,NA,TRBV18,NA,CASTGTVNTEAFF,TGTGCCAGTACCGGGACTGTGAACACTGAAGCTTTCTTT
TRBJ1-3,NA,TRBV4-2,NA,CASSQGDTAGNTIYF,TGTGCCAGCAGCCAAGGCGACACAGCTGGAAACACCATATATTTT
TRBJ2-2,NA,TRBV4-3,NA,CASSQDLQARGELFF,TGCGCCAGCAGCCAAGATCTACAGGCCAGAGGGGAGCTGTTTTTT
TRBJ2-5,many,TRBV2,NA,CASREQETQYF,TGTGCCAGCAGAGAGCAAGAGACCCAGTACTTC
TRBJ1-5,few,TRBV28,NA,CASSSLQASNQPQHF,TGTGCCAGCAGTTCCCTACAGGCATCCAATCAGCCCCAGCATTTT
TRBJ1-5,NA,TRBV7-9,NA,CASSPGGAGNQPQHF,TGTGCCAGCAGCCCCGGGGGGGCAGGCAATCAGCCCCAGCATTTT
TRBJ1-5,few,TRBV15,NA,CATSRDPGSRNQPQHF,TGTGCCACCAGCAGAGATCCGGGCAGCCGCAATCAGCCCCAGCATTTT
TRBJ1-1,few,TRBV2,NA,CASSEFQGSVTFF,TGTGCCAGCAGTGAATTCCAGGGGAGTGTAACTTTCTTT
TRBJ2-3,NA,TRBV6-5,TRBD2,CASSLRLAGDTQYF,TGTGCCAGCAGTCTCCGACTAGCTGGAGATACGCAGTATTTT
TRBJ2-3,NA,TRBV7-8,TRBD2,CASSSGLEGIHTQYF,TGTGCCAGCAGCTCTGGACTAGAGGGCATCCATACGCAGTATTTT
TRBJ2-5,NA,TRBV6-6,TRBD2,CASSPSGGETQYF,TGTGCCAGCAGTCCGAGCGGGGGGGAGACCCAGTACTTC
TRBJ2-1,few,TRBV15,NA,CATSTRHWPSYNEQFF,TGTGCCACCAGCACACGTCACTGGCCTTCCTACAATGAGCAGTTCTTC
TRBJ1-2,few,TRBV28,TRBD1,CASSGQGASGYTF,TGTGCCAGCAGTGGACAGGGGGCTTCTGGCTACACCTTC
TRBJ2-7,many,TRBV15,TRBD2,CATSRETSGAYEQYF,TGTGCCACCAGCAGAGAAACTAGCGGGGCCTACGAGCAGTACTTC
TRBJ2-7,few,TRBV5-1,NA,CASSWQTGTSIGRYEQYF,TGCGCCAGCAGCTGGCAAACCGGGACCTCGATAGGTCGCTACGAGCAGTACTTC
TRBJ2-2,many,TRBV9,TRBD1,CASSEGTGGRTGELFF,TGTGCCAGCAGCGAGGGGACAGGGGGCAGAACCGGGGAGCTGTTTTTT
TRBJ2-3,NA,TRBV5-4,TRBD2,CASSPGGGSHTDTQYF,TGTGCCAGCAGCCCCGGGGGGGGGAGCCACACAGATACGCAGTATTTT
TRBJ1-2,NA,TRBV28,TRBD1,CASRSYSTGRRGYTF,TGTGCCAGCAGGAGCTACTCGACAGGGAGGCGCGGCTACACCTTC
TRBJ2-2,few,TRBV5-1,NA,CASSLETGELFF,TGCGCCAGCAGCTTAGAGACCGGGGAGCTGTTTTTT
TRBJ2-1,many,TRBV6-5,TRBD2,CASSLPGLVSREQFF,TGTGCCAGCAGTCTTCCGGGACTAGTATCGCGTGAGCAGTTCTTC
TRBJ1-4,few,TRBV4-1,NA,CASSQLTSEKLFF,TGCGCCAGCAGCCAACTTACGAGTGAAAAACTGTTTTTT
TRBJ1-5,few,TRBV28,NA,CASSLGGLSNQPQHF,TGTGCCAGCAGTTTGGGAGGGTTGAGCAATCAGCCCCAGCATTTT
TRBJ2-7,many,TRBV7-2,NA,CASRGRRAPYEQYF,TGTGCCAGCAGAGGTAGAAGGGCCCCCTACGAGCAGTACTTC
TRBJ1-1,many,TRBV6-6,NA,CASTPRTSGNTEAFF,TGTGCCAGCACCCCGCGCACGAGCGGCAACACTGAAGCTTTCTTT
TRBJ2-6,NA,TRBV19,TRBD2,CASRQLAGGGANVLTF,TGTGCCAGTAGACAACTAGCGGGAGGGGGGGCCAACGTCCTGACTTTC
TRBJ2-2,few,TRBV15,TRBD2,CATSREREYRAGELFF,TGTGCCACCAGCAGAGAGCGGGAGTACCGGGCCGGGGAGCTGTTTTTT
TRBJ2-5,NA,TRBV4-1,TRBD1,CASSATGDRETQYF,TGCGCCAGCAGCGCAACAGGGGACCGAGAGACCCAGTACTTC
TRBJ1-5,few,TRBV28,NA,CASSLSMSAGRQPQHF,TGTGCCAGCAGTTTAAGTATGTCGGCAGGACGTCAGCCCCAGCATTTT
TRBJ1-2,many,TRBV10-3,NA,CAISESTGGLHYGYTF,TGTGCCATCAGTGAGTCGACCGGAGGTTTGCACTATGGCTACACCTTC
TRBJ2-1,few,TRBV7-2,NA,CASSINYNEQFF,TGTGCCAGCAGCATTAACTACAATGAGCAGTTCTTC
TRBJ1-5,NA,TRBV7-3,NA,CASSFAGPHQPQHF,TGTGCCAGCAGCTTCGCAGGGCCTCATCAGCCCCAGCATTTT
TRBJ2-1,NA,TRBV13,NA,CASSLGLGRSANEQFF,TGTGCCAGCAGCTTAGGCCTGGGCCGCTCCGCCAATGAGCAGTTCTTC
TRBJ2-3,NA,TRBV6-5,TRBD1,CASSRGTGLIAQYF,TGTGCCAGCAGTCGCGGGACAGGTCTGATTGCGCAGTATTTT